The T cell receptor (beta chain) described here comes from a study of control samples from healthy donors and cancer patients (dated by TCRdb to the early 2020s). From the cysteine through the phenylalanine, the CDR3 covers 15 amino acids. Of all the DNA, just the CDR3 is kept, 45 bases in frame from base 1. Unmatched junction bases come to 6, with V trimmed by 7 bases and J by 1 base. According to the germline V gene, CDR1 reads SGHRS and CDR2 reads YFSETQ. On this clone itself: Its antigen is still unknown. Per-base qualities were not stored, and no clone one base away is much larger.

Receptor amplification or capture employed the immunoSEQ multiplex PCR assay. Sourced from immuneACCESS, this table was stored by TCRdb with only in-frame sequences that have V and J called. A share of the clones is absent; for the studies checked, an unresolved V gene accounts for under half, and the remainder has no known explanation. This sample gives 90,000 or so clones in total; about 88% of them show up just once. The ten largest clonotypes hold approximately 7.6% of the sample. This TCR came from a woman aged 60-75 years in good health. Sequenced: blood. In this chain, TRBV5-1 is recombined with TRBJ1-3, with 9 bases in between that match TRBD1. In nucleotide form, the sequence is TGCGCCAGCGGCCCGACAGGGGGTTCTGGAAACACCATATATTTT. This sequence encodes CASGPTGGSGNTIYF. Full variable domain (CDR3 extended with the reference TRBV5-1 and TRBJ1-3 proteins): KAGVTQTPRYLIKTRGQQVTLSCSPISGHRSVSWYQQTPGQGLQFLFEYFSETQRNKGNFPGRFSGRQFSNSRSEMNVSTLELGDSALYLCASGPTGGSGNTIYFGEGSWLTVV.